This T cell receptor beta chain was recovered during a study of tissue T cells after allogeneic stem cell transplantation. Overall study: Pre-transplant PBMCs were recipient-derived, available from 4 or 5 GVHD patients. CD3+ T cells were flow-sorted when enough cells; otherwise DNA extracted directly. The study's findings and limits: Within patients, tissue anatomy strongly shaped TCR repertoire composition. Blood and spleen captured only part of the tissue TCR repertoire.

Generated by immunoSEQ multiplex PCR, the TCRdb table keeps only in-frame clones and is missing some. The sample consists of about 28,000 clones, less than 90% of them appearing once. The CDR3 runs 14 residues. The germline gives CDR1 SGHRS, CDR2 YFSETQ. V lost 4 bases and J lost 3, with 13 bases in between. On this clone itself: Antigen: not known.

The TCR sequence derives from a woman aged 18-50 years who later had graft-versus-host disease after an allogeneic stem cell transplant. Specimen: blood, collected before transplantation. This rearrangement joins TRBV5-1 to TRBJ1-1; the D gene is possibly TRBD1 (5 bases). The CDR3, as DNA: TGCGCCAGCAGCCTGGGGGTAGCGGACACTGAAGCTTTCTTT. Translated: CASSLGVADTEAFF.